These T cell receptor beta chains were read from a single sample in a study of blood T cell repertoires in COVID-19. Sequencing was performed with immunoSEQ multiplex PCR; in TCRdb, only in-frame clones are kept and a portion is missing. There are about 110,000 clones in the sample; about 75% occur only once, and roughly 17% lies in the top ten. Material for sequencing was peripheral blood. The origin of the receptors is a woman older than 75 with active or convalescent COVID-19. Each CDR3 is given with its conserved first and last residue. The D gene is left open where the match is weak. Only part of the rows carry a size: once, few, many, or a class if the clone is expanded.

clone_size j_call v_call d_call cdr3_nt cdr3_aa
few TRBJ2-3 TRBV28 . TGTGCCACCACCTTGAGGGAGTTCACAGATACGCAGTATTTT CATTLREFTDTQYF
few TRBJ2-7 TRBV6-6 TRBD2 TGTGCCAGCAGTTACACCGGACTAGACTTTAGCTACGAGCAGTACTTC CASSYTGLDFSYEQYF
. TRBJ2-1 TRBV1 . TGCACCAGCAGCCCGCCCGGGACTAGCGGGAGTCCCCTCTCCTACAATGAGCAGTTCTTC CTSSPPGTSGSPLSYNEQFF
. TRBJ2-5 TRBV2 . TGTGCCAGCGGGCGCGGGGCGAGGCAAGAGACCCAGTACTTC CASGRGARQETQYF
. TRBJ2-7 TRBV11-2 . TGTGCCAGCAGCTTAGGCCTAACTTGGGGCACCCCCTACGAGCAGTACTTC CASSLGLTWGTPYEQYF
. TRBJ2-3 TRBV7-9 . TGTGCCAGCAGCTTAGCAGTGGGACTTCCGACGGATACGCAGTATTTT CASSLAVGLPTDTQYF
. TRBJ1-1 TRBV4-1 . TGCGCCAGCAGCCCCCTAGACCGGGTCACTGAAGCTTTCTTT CASSPLDRVTEAFF
. TRBJ2-5 TRBV28 . TGTGCCAGCAGATCACCGGGACTTGAGACCCAGTACTTC CASRSPGLETQYF
. TRBJ2-1 TRBV5-1 TRBD2 TGCGCCAGCAGCTTGCTAGCGGGAGGGGCCTACAATGAGCAGTTCTTC CASSLLAGGAYNEQFF
. TRBJ2-3 TRBV6-4 . TGTGCCAGCAGTGACACAGTAAAGGATACGCAGTATTTT CASSDTVKDTQYF
. TRBJ1-4 TRBV18 . TGTGCCAGCTCACCACCGGGGCAGGAAAAACTGTTTTTT CASSPPGQEKLFF
. TRBJ1-2 TRBV15 TRBD1 TGTGCCACCAGCCCAGGGGGTAACTATGGCTACACCTTC CATSPGGNYGYTF
. TRBJ1-4 TRBV18 . TGTGCCAGCTCCCCATCACAGGGATCAAATGAAAAACTGTTTTTT CASSPSQGSNEKLFF
. TRBJ1-2 TRBV2 TRBD1 TGTGCCAGCAGGCAGGACAGGGCTGGCTACACCTTC CASRQDRAGYTF
. TRBJ2-6 TRBV5-4 TRBD1 TGTGCCAGCAGCCCGACAGGGACACCTTACTCTGGGGCCAACGTCCTGACTTTC CASSPTGTPYSGANVLTF
. TRBJ1-2 TRBV7-9 TRBD1 TGTGCCAGCAGCGAAAGCCGACAGGGGGCCAACTATGGCTACACCTTC CASSESRQGANYGYTF
. TRBJ1-2 TRBV28 TRBD1 TGTGCCAGCAGTTTTATAGGGACAGGTCCCTATGGCTACACCTTC CASSFIGTGPYGYTF